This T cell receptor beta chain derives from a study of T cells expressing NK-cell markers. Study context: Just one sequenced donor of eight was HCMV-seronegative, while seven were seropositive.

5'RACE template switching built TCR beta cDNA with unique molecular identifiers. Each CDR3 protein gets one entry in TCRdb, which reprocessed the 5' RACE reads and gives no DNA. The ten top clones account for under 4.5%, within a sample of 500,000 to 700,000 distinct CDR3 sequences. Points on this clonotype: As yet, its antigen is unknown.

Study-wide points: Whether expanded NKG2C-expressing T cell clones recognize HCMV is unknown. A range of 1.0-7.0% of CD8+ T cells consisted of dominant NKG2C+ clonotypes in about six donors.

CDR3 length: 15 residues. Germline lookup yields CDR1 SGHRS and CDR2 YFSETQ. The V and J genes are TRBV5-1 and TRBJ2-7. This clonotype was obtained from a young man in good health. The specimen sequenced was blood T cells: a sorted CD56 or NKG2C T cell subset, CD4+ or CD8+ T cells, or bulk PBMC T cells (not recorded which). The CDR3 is CASSLGGPAIYEQYF. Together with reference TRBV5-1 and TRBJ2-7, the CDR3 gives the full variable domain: KAGVTQTPRYLIKTRGQQVTLSCSPISGHRSVSWYQQTPGQGLQFLFEYFSETQRNKGNFPGRFSGRQFSNSRSEMNVSTLELGDSALYLCASSLGGPAIYEQYFGPGTRLTVT.